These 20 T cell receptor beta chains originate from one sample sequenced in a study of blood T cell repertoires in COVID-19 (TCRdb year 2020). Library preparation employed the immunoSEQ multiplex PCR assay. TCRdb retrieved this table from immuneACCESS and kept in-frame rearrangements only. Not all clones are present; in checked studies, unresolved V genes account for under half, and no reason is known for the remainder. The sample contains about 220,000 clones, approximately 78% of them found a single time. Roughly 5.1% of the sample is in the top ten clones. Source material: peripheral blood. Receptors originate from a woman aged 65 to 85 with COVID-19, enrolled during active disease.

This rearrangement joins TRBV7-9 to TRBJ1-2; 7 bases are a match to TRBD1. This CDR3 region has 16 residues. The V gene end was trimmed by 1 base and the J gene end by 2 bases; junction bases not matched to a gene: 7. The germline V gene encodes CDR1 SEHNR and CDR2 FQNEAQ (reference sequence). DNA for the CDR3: TGTGCCAGCAGCTTAGGGGTAGGGGGCGAGAACTATGGCTACACCTTC. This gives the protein CASSLGVGGENYGYTF.

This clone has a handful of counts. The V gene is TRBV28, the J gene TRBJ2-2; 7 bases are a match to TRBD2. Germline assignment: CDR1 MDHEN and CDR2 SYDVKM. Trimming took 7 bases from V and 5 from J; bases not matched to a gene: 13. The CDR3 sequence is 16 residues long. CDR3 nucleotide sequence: TGTGCCAGCACCCCCTGGGGGGGAGAGGGAACCGGGGAGCTGTTTTTT. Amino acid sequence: CASTPWGGEGTGELFF.

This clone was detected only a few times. CDR3 coding DNA: TGTGCCAGCAGCCGTAGCGGTAGCTCCTACAATGAGCAGTTCTTC. This encodes CASSRSGSSYNEQFF. The V call is TRBV7-2, the J call TRBJ2-1; tentatively, D is TRBD2 (6 bases). This CDR3 region has 15 residues. The V gene's germline CDR1 is SGHTA and CDR2 FQGNSA. V dropped 5 bases and J dropped 0 bases, with 11 bases sitting between them.

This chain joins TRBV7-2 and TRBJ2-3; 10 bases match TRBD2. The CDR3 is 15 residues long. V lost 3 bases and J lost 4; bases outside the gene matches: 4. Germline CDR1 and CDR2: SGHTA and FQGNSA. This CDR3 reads CASSFSGRLPDTQYF. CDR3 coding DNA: TGTGCCAGCAGCTTTAGCGGGAGGCTCCCAGATACGCAGTATTTT.

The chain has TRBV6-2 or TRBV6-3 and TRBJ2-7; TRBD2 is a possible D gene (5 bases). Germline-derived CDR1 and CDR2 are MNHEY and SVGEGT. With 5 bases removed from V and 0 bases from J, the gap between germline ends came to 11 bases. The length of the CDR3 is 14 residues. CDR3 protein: CASSPRTPSYEQYF. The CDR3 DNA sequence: TGTGCCAGCAGTCCCAGGACTCCCTCCTACGAGCAGTACTTC.

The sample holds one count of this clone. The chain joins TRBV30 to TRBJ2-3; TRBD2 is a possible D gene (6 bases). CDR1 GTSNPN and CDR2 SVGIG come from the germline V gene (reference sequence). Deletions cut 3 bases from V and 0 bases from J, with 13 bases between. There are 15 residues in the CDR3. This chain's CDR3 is CAWRVRGSSTDTQYF. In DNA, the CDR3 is TGTGCCTGGAGGGTCCGGGGGTCTAGCACAGATACGCAGTATTTT.

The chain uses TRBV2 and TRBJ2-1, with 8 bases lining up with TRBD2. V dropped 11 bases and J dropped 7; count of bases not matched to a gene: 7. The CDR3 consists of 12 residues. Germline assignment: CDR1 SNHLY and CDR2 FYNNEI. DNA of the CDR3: TGTGCCCGACTCCAGCGGGGGAATGAGCAGTTCTTC. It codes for CARLQRGNEQFF.

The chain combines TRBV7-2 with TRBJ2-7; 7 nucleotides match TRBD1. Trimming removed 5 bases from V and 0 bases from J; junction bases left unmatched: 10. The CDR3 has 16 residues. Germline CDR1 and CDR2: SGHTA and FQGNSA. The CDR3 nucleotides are TGTGCCAGCAGCCTCCGGCAGGGGGAGAGCTCCTACGAGCAGTACTTC. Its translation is CASSLRQGESSYEQYF. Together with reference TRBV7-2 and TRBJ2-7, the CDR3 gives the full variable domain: GAGVSQSPSNKVTEKGKDVELRCDPISGHTALYWYRQSLGQGLEFLIYFQGNSAPDKSGLPSDRFSAERTGGSVSTLTIQRTQQEDSAVYLCASSLRQGESSYEQYFGPGTRLTVT.

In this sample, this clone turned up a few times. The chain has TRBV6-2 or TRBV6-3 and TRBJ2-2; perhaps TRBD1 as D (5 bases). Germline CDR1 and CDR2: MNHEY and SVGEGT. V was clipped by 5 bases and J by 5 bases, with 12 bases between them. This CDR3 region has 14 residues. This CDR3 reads CASSAQGWTGELFF. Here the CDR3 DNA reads TGTGCCAGCAGTGCCCAGGGTTGGACCGGGGAGCTGTTTTTT.

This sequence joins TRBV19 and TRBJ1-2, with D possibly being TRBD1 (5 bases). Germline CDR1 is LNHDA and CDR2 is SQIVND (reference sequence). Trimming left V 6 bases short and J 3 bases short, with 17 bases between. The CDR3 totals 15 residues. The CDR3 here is CASRPIGRDYYGYTF. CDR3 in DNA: TGTGCCAGTAGGCCTATAGGACGGGACTACTATGGCTACACCTTC.

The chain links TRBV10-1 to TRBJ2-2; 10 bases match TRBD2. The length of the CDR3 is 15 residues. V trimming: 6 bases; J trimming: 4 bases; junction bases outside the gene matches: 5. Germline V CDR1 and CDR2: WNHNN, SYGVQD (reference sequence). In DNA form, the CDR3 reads TGCGCCAGCAGCTCGGGACTAGCGATCACCGGGGAGCTGTTTTTT. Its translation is CASSSGLAITGELFF.

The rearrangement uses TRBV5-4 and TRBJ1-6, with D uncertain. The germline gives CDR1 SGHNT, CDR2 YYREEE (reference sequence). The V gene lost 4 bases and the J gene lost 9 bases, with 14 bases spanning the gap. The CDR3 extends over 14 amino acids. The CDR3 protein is CASSLLGGSSPLHF. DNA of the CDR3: TGTGCCAGCAGCCTCCTTGGTGGGAGTTCACCCCTCCACTTT.

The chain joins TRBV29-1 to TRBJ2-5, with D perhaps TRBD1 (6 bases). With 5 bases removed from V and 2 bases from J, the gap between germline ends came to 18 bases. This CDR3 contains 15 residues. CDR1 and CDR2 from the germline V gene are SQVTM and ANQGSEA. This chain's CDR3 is CSVTNHREPQETQYF. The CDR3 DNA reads TGCAGCGTTACGAATCACAGGGAACCACAAGAGACCCAGTACTTC.

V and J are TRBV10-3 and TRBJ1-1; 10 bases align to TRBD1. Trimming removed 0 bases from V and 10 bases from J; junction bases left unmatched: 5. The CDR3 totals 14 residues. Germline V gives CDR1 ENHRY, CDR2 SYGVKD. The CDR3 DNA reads TGTGCCATCAGTGAGTCGGCGGGGGACAGGGGAGCTTTCTTT. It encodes CAISESAGDRGAFF.

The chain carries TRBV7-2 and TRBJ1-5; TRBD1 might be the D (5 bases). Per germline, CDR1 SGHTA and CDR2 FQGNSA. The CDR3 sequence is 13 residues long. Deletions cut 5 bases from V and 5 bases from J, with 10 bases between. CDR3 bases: TGTGCCAGCAGCCATACGGGGGATCAGCCCCAGCATTTT. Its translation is CASSHTGDQPQHF.

Here the CDR3 DNA reads TGTGCCAGCAGTGAAGTATACCCGAGGGATAACTATGAGCAGTTCTTC. It yields the protein CASSEVYPRDNYEQFF. The chain uses TRBV25-1 and TRBJ2-1, with D perhaps matching TRBD2 (5 bases). The CDR3 has 16 amino acids. V was pared by 2 bases and J by 8 bases, with 19 bases between. Germline V lookup: CDR1 MGHDK, CDR2 SYGVNS.

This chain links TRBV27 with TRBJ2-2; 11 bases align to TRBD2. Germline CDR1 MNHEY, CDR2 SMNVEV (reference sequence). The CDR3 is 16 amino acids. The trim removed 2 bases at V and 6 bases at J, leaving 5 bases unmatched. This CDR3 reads CASSLRLAGGAGELFF. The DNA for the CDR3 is TGTGCCAGCAGTTTACGCCTAGCGGGAGGAGCCGGGGAGCTGTTTTTT.

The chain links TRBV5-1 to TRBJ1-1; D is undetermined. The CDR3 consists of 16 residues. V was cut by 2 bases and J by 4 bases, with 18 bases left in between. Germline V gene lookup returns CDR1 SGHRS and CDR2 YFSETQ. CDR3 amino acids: CASSFTLGNAGTEAFF. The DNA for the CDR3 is TGCGCCAGCAGCTTTACCCTTGGTAACGCGGGCACTGAAGCTTTCTTT.

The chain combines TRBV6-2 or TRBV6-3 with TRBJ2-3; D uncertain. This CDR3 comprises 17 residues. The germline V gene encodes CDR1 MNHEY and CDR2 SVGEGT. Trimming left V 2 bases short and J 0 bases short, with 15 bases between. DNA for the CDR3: TGTGCCAGCAGTTACCCCCTTAACCGGTACAGCACAGATACGCAGTATTTT. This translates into CASSYPLNRYSTDTQYF.

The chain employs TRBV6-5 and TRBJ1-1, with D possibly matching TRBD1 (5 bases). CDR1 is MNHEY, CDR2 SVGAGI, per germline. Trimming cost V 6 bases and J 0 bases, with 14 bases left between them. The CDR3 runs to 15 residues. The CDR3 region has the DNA TGTGCCAGCAGCCACGGACAAGACATGAACACTGAAGCTTTCTTT. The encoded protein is CASSHGQDMNTEAFF.